One sample yielded the 6 T cell receptor beta chains listed below, sequenced in a study of T cell repertoires in cytomegalovirus infection (dated by TCRdb to between 2018 and 2021). These reads were obtained on an Illumina HiSeq 1500. TCRdb reanalyzed the raw reads on its own, using fastp at Q25 for trimming and MiXCR for clone calling, and kept in-frame beta chains. Every entry covers one CDR3 protein and lists the most common genes and DNA from its rows. The sample records over 300,000 distinct CDR3 sequences, 17% of which are singletons. Clones ranked in the top ten supply around 12% of the sample. The sequenced sample consisted of PBMCs. The source is a human donor in good health (CMV status not recorded). Some clones in this sample may be carry-over from other donors' samples.

The chain uses TRBV11-3 and TRBJ2-2; D gene ambiguous. The ends were cut back, 6 bases at V and 0 bases at J, with 8 bases in the middle. CDR1 and CDR2 from the germline V gene are SGHNT and YENEEA. The CDR3 loop spans 14 amino acids. CDR3 DNA sequence: TGTGCCAGCAGGGACGGCCCGAACACCGGGGAGCTGTTTTTT. Translating gives CASRDGPNTGELFF.

This chain connects TRBV6-6 to TRBJ1-1; maybe TRBD1 (5 bases). The germline CDR1 and CDR2 sequences are MNHNY and SVGAGI (reference sequence). This CDR3 contains 13 residues. Trimming left V 5 bases short and J 6 bases short, with 13 bases between. Written as DNA, the CDR3 is TGTGCCAGCAGTCGCGGGGGGGTTGCTGAAGCTTTCTTT. Residues: CASSRGGVAEAFF.

The rearrangement joins TRBV28 to TRBJ2-5; D possibly corresponds to TRBD1 (6 bases). V lost 6 bases, J lost 2 bases, and 13 bases lay in between. Germline CDR1 reads MDHEN; CDR2 reads SYDVKM. The CDR3 runs to 14 residues. The CDR3 nucleotides read TGTGCCAGCAGATCCGGGACACCACAAGAGACCCAGTACTTC. Translating gives CASRSGTPQETQYF.

The chain is built from TRBV6-2 or TRBV6-3 and TRBJ2-5; 7 positions agree with TRBD1. The V and J ends lost 7 bases and 2 bases, in that order; junction bases with no gene match: 7. CDR3 length: 14 residues. Germline V gene sequence: CDR1 MNHEY, CDR2 SVGEGT. CDR3 sequence: CASTRDSFQETQYF. As DNA, the CDR3 is TGTGCCAGCACCCGGGACAGCTTTCAAGAGACCCAGTACTTC.

This chain joins TRBV6-5 and TRBJ2-3; D gene uncertain. The CDR3 extends over 14 amino acids. The germline CDR1 and CDR2 sequences are MNHEY and SVGAGI. V was shortened by 1 base and J by 5 bases, with 10 bases between the two germline ends. The CDR3 DNA is TGTGCCAGCAGTTACTTCCCACCGGGAGATACGCAGTATTTT. Protein product: CASSYFPPGDTQYF.

The sample holds many counts of this clonotype. The rearrangement joins TRBV28 to TRBJ2-7, with 9 nucleotides matching TRBD1. The V gene's germline CDR1 is MDHEN and CDR2 SYDVKM. There are 14 residues in the CDR3. Unmatched junction bases numbered 5, after V lost 1 base and J lost 7 bases. CDR3 nucleotide sequence: TGTGCCAGCAGTTTATCCGACAGGGGGGGGGAGCAGTACTTC. It translates to CASSLSDRGGEQYF.